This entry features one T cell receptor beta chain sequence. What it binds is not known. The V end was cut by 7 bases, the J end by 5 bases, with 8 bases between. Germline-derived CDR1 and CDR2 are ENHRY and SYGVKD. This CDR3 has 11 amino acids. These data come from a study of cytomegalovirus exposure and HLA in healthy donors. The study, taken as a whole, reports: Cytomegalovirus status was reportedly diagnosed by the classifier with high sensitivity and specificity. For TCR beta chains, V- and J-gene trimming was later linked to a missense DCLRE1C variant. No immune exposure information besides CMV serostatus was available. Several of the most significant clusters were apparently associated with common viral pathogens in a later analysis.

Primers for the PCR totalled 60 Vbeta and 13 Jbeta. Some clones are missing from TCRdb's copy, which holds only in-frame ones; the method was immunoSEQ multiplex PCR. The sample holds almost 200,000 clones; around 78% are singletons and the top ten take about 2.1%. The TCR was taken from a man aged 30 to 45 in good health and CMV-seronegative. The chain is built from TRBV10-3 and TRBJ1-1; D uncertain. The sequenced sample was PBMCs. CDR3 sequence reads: CAINYGTEAFF. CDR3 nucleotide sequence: TGTGCCATCAACTATGGGACTGAAGCTTTCTTT.